What follows are 30 T cell receptor beta chains derived from one specimen sequenced in a study of blood T cell repertoires in COVID-19. Method: immunoSEQ multiplex PCR; TCRdb's copy keeps in-frame clones and lacks some. The sample yields about 59,000 clones, roughly 91% seen once. Source material: peripheral blood. These receptor sequences come from a human donor in a cohort sampled during active COVID-19.

The chain carries TRBV7-2 and TRBJ2-1, with TRBD2 matching over 10 bases. This CDR3 comprises 15 residues. V shed 6 bases, J shed 7 bases, and the junction held 9 bases outside the gene matches. Germline CDR1 is SGHTA and CDR2 is FQGNSA. The CDR3 here is CASRQGLAIGNEQFF. The CDR3 region has the DNA TGTGCCAGCAGGCAGGGACTAGCGATAGGGAATGAGCAGTTCTTC.

The chain has TRBV24-1 and TRBJ2-5; perhaps TRBD2 as D (5 bases). This CDR3 has 15 amino acids. The germline V gene encodes CDR1 KGHDR and CDR2 SFDVKD. Trimming took off 3 bases at V and 4 bases at J, with 14 bases between the two ends. The CDR3 nucleotides read TGTGCCACCAGTGATCCCCTAGGGAGAGGAGAGACCCAGTACTTC. Protein: CATSDPLGRGETQYF.

V and J are TRBV5-1 and TRBJ2-1, with 8 bases identical to TRBD2. The V segment lost 0 bases and the J segment 2 bases; nucleotides outside the gene matches: 4. The CDR3 runs to 16 residues. Germline V gene data show CDR1 as SGHRS and CDR2 as YFSETQ. CDR3 nucleotides: TGCGCCAGCAGCTTGGATGCGGGGGGACCCTACAATGAGCAGTTCTTC. This encodes CASSLDAGGPYNEQFF.

The CDR3 protein is CASKERGVSYEQYF. The CDR3 DNA sequence: TGCGCCAGCAAAGAGCGGGGGGTTTCCTACGAGCAGTACTTC. This sequence joins TRBV5-1 and TRBJ2-7, with 9 bases aligning to TRBD2. Germline V gene sequence: CDR1 SGHRS, CDR2 YFSETQ. The CDR3 is 14 residues long. With V trimmed by 6 bases and J by 1 base, 5 bases remained unmatched.

The J gene is TRBJ1-3, the V gene TRBV18, with 7 nucleotides matching TRBD1. This CDR3 comprises 16 residues. Germline assignment: CDR1 KGHSH and CDR2 LQKENI. Trimming removed 4 bases from V and 6 bases from J; junction bases left unmatched: 12. The CDR3 DNA is TGTGCCAGCTCACAAGGGGGACAGAGCAGATCAAACACCATATATTTT. Protein sequence: CASSQGGQSRSNTIYF.

V is TRBV4-3 and J is TRBJ2-1; 8 bases line up with TRBD2. Germline V gene lookup returns CDR1 LGHNA and CDR2 YSLEER. There are 17 residues in the CDR3. The trim removed 0 bases at V and 15 bases at J, leaving 19 bases unmatched. In DNA form, the CDR3 reads TGCGCCAGCAGCCAAGATACCGGGGGGGCTCCCATCTCGGCGGTGTTCTTC. Translated, it gives CASSQDTGGAPISAVFF.

The genes are TRBV10-3 and TRBJ2-7; D possibly corresponds to TRBD2 (5 bases). CDR3 length: 13 residues. V lost 4 bases, J lost 0 bases, and 7 bases lay in between. Germline V lookup: CDR1 ENHRY, CDR2 SYGVKD. CDR3 sequence (DNA): TGTGCCATCAGTGGAGGGTCCTCCTACGAGCAGTACTTC. Translation gives CAISGGSSYEQYF.

The J gene is TRBJ2-2, the V gene TRBV4-3; 8 bases line up with TRBD1. The germline V gene has CDR1 LGHNA and CDR2 YSLEER. CDR3 length: 16 amino acids. V lost 7 bases, J lost 1 base, and 8 bases stayed unmatched. The DNA of the CDR3 is TGCGCCAGCAAACGGTCCGGACAGGGGAACACCGGGGAGCTGTTTTTT. Translation: CASKRSGQGNTGELFF.

A word on this clone: An end of the junction differs from the germline gene, which may be a read error. CDR3: CASSHEVAGTQGTQYF. CDR3 nucleotide sequence: TGCGCCAGCAGCCATGAGGTAGCGGGGACCCAAGGGACCCAGTACTTC. The chain links TRBV4-3 to TRBJ2-5, with 8 nucleotides matching TRBD2. CDR1 is LGHNA and CDR2 is YSLEER in the germline V gene. The CDR3 is 16 residues long.

The V and J genes are TRBV2 and TRBJ2-7; D is unclear. This CDR3 comprises 14 residues. V shed 6 bases and J shed 3 bases, with 15 bases lying between them. From germline, CDR1 is SNHLY and CDR2 FYNNEI. The DNA for the CDR3 is TGTGCCAGCAGGGCCGACTTGGAATACTACGAGCAGTACTTC. As protein: CASRADLEYYEQYF.

The chain recombines TRBV7-2 with TRBJ2-2, with 8 bases identical to TRBD2. In germline, CDR1 is SGHTA, CDR2 FQGNSA. V trimming: 5 bases; J trimming: 6 bases; junction bases outside the gene matches: 8. The CDR3 extends over 15 amino acids. CDR3 in DNA: TGTGCCAGCAGCCCGCCCCCCGGGGGGGCCGGGGAGCTGTTTTTT. Translated, it gives CASSPPPGGAGELFF.

The chain links TRBV2 to TRBJ1-1; TRBD1 matches at 9 bases. There are 15 residues in the CDR3. Germline assignment: CDR1 SNHLY and CDR2 FYNNEI. Trimming removed 6 bases from V and 3 bases from J; junction bases left unmatched: 8. The CDR3: CASSGTGRVDTEAFF. The DNA for the CDR3 is TGTGCCAGCAGCGGGACAGGGCGGGTGGACACTGAAGCTTTCTTT.

J is TRBJ1-2 and V is TRBV13; tentatively, D is TRBD1 (5 bases). The CDR3 is 14 residues long. Germline V CDR1 and CDR2: PRHDT, FYEKMQ (reference sequence). The ends were cut back, 3 bases at V and 8 bases at J, with 16 bases in the middle. The CDR3: CASSFPGGDGGYTF. CDR3 DNA sequence: TGTGCCAGCAGCTTCCCCGGGGGGGACGGGGGCTACACCTTC. Drawing the rest from reference TRBV13 and TRBJ1-2, the complete variable domain is AAGVIQSPRHLIKEKRETATLKCYPIPRHDTVYWYQQGPGQDPQFLISFYEKMQSDKGSIPDRFSAQQFSDYHSELNMSSLELGDSALYFCASSFPGGDGGYTFGSGTRLTVV.

This rearrangement joins TRBV5-4 to TRBJ2-5; D uncertain. CDR1 is SGHNT, CDR2 YYREEE, per germline (reference sequence). Trimming removed 2 bases at V and 0 bases at J, with 11 bases between. This CDR3 is built from 15 residues. The CDR3 loop is CASSLEQTNQETQYF. CDR3 coding DNA: TGTGCCAGCAGCTTAGAACAGACCAACCAAGAGACCCAGTACTTC.

The chain has TRBV5-1 and TRBJ1-2; 10 bases are shared with TRBD1. This CDR3 is built from 13 residues. Germline V gene sequence: CDR1 SGHRS, CDR2 YFSETQ. Unmatched junction bases numbered 4, after V lost 4 bases and J lost 7 bases. The CDR3 is CASSGTGEFGYTF. The CDR3 DNA reads TGCGCCAGCAGCGGGACAGGGGAGTTTGGCTACACCTTC.

The J gene is TRBJ2-3, the V gene TRBV4-2; a possible D gene is TRBD2 (5 bases). CDR1 and CDR2 (germline): LGHNA, YNFKEQ. V lost 10 bases and J lost 1, with 15 bases in between. This CDR3 is 14 amino acids long. The DNA of the CDR3 is TGTGCCACCGACCCGGGATCCGGCACAGATACGCAGTATTTT. This gives the protein CATDPGSGTDTQYF.

The sample holds a few counts of this clone. This sequence joins TRBV28 and TRBJ2-3; 7 nucleotides match TRBD2. The CDR3 has 16 amino acids. Germline V gives CDR1 MDHEN, CDR2 SYDVKM. The trim removed 5 bases at V and 5 bases at J, leaving 13 bases unmatched. CDR3 nucleotides: TGTGCCAGCAGTGACTCGGGGAGGGGAGGCGTAGATACGCAGTATTTT. Translated, it gives CASSDSGRGGVDTQYF.

V gene TRBV5-6 combines with J gene TRBJ1-5; 7 bases map to TRBD1. V was pared by 5 bases and J by 0 bases, with 5 bases of the junction left unmatched. The germline V gene encodes CDR1 SGHDT and CDR2 YYEEEE. The CDR3 has 15 residues. CDR3 region: CASSRDSYSNQPQHF. The DNA of the CDR3 is TGTGCCAGCAGTAGGGACAGTTATAGCAATCAGCCCCAGCATTTT.

The rearrangement uses TRBV9 and TRBJ2-1, with 9 positions matching TRBD2. After removal of 5 bases from V and 7 bases from J, the junction contained 13 bases not matched to a gene. In germline, CDR1 is SGDLS, CDR2 YYNGEE. The CDR3 has 16 residues. The CDR3 sequence is CASSAPLAGGQNEQFF. Here the CDR3 DNA reads TGTGCCAGCAGTGCCCCTTTGGCGGGGGGGCAAAATGAGCAGTTCTTC. Together with reference TRBV9 and TRBJ2-1, the CDR3 gives the full variable domain: DSGVTQTPKHLITATGQRVTLRCSPRSGDLSVYWYQQSLDQGLQFLIQYYNGEERAKGNILERFSAQQFPDLHSELNLSSLELGDSALYFCASSAPLAGGQNEQFFGPGTRLTVL.

J is TRBJ2-3 and V is TRBV7-2, with 9 positions matching TRBD2. Looked up from germline, CDR1 is SGHTA and CDR2 is FQGNSA. This CDR3 contains 19 residues. V lost 2 bases, J lost 4 bases, and 16 bases stayed unmatched. CDR3 in amino acids: CASSLRPLNWAGGPDTQYF. In DNA form, the CDR3 reads TGTGCCAGCAGCTTACGCCCTTTGAATTGGGCGGGAGGGCCAGATACGCAGTATTTT.

This clone was observed a few times. Other nucleotide sequences from this sample produce the same CDR3. The V gene is TRBV3-1 (or the pseudogene TRBV3-2), the J gene TRBJ1-1; D perhaps matches TRBD1 (5 bases). Germline V gives CDR1 LGHDT, CDR2 YNNKEL (reference sequence). Trimming removed 6 bases at V and 5 bases at J, with 7 bases between. The CDR3 contains 11 residues. The CDR3 sequence: CASRGGTEAFF. The CDR3 DNA is TGTGCCAGCAGGGGGGGGACTGAAGCTTTCTTT.

In its sample, this clone was seen once. The DNA of the CDR3 is TGTGCCAGCAGCCCGACGCCCGGGGTTCGGTTACAAGAGACCCAGTACTTC. Its protein is CASSPTPGVRLQETQYF. The chain carries TRBV7-6 and TRBJ2-5; perhaps TRBD2 as D (5 bases). CDR1 is SGHVS and CDR2 is FNYEAQ in the germline V gene. Between the trimmed V and J ends, which lost 5 bases and 2 bases, there was a span of 21 bases. CDR3 size: 17 residues. The full variable domain, completed using reference TRBV7-6 and TRBJ2-5, is GAGVSQSPRYKVTKRGQDVALRCDPISGHVSLYWYRQALGQGPEFLTYFNYEAQQDKSGLPNDRFSAERPEGSISTLTIQRTEQRDSAMYRCASSPTPGVRLQETQYFGPGTRLLVL.

The J gene is TRBJ1-2, the V gene TRBV12-3 or TRBV12-4, with 10 bases fitting TRBD1. After removal of 6 bases from V and 7 bases from J, the junction contained 5 bases not matched to a gene. The CDR3 spans 13 residues. In DNA, the CDR3 is TGTGCCAGCAGACCGGGACAGGGGCTTGGCTACACCTTC. Encoded protein: CASRPGQGLGYTF.

The chain has TRBV13 and TRBJ1-6, with D hard to call. CDR3 size: 16 residues. V shed 5 bases and J shed 8 bases, with 19 bases lying between them. From germline, CDR1 is PRHDT and CDR2 FYEKMQ (reference sequence). Here the CDR3 DNA reads TGTGCCAGCAGCGCAGTCCGGGGAGGACCCGATTCACCCCTCCACTTT. Its translation: CASSAVRGGPDSPLHF.

The chain carries TRBV20-1 and TRBJ2-7, with 7 bases identical to TRBD1. CDR1 DFQATT and CDR2 SNEGSKA come from the germline V gene (reference sequence). CDR3 length: 11 residues. J gave up 3 bases and V 6 bases, and 2 bases lay outside the gene matches. The CDR3 bases are TGCAGTGCAAGGGACAGCTACGAGCAGTACTTC. This gives the protein CSARDSYEQYF.

This chain links TRBV6-1 with TRBJ1-1, with unresolved D. Germline V gene sequence: CDR1 MNHNS, CDR2 SASEGT. The CDR3 has 14 amino acids. Trimming left V 4 bases short and J 7 bases short, with 16 bases between. CDR3 bases: TGTGCCAGCAGTGTTCACTTGAGGATTCTTGAAGCTTTCTTT. It yields the protein CASSVHLRILEAFF.

This rearrangement joins TRBV7-3 to TRBJ2-1, with TRBD2 matching over 8 bases. Germline V lookup: CDR1 SGHTA, CDR2 FQGTGA. V gave up 8 bases and J gave up 7 bases; unmatched junction bases: 13. This CDR3 has 15 residues. CDR3 nucleotide sequence: TGTGCCAGCTCCTCAGCGGGAGAGAGGAATAATGAGCAGTTCTTC. Its translation: CASSSAGERNNEQFF.

The chain couples TRBV9 to TRBJ2-1; D might be TRBD2 (5 bases). The CDR3 extends over 13 amino acids. V was pared by 0 bases and J by 6 bases, with 7 bases between. Germline CDR1 and CDR2: SGDLS and YYNGEE. CDR3 sequence (DNA): TGTGCCAGCAGCGTAGCGAGGGTCAATGAGCAGTTCTTC. It is translated as CASSVARVNEQFF.

This sequence joins TRBV6-6 and TRBJ1-2; D remains unclear. Germline assignment: CDR1 MNHNY and CDR2 SVGAGI (reference sequence). V shed 10 bases and J shed 2 bases, with 17 bases lying between them. The CDR3 consists of 14 residues. In DNA form, the CDR3 reads TGTGCCACCTATTTGAGCGGTGGGAACTATGGCTACACCTTC. Protein: CATYLSGGNYGYTF.

The chain joins TRBV15 to TRBJ1-5, with 7 bases that match TRBD1. The trim removed 1 base at V and 5 bases at J, leaving 5 bases unmatched. This CDR3 is 15 amino acids long. The germline gives CDR1 LNHNV, CDR2 YYDKDF (reference sequence). The chain's CDR3 is CATSRGQGVYQPQHF. The CDR3 DNA sequence: TGTGCCACCAGCAGAGGGCAGGGGGTTTATCAGCCCCAGCATTTT.